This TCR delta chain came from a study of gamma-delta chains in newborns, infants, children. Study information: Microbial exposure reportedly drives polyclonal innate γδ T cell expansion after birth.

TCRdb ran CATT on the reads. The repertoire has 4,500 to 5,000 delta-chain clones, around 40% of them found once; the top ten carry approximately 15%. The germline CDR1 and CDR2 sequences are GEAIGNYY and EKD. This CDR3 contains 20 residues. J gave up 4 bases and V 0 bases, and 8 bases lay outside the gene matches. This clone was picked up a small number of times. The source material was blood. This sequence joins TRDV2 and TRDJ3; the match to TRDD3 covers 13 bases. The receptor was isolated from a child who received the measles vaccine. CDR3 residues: CACDTVLGDTALWDTRQMFF. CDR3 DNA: TGTGCCTGTGACACCGTACTGGGGGATACGGCTCTTTGGGACACCCGACAGATGTTTTTC.